This T cell receptor beta chain was obtained from a study of T cell responses to AZD1222 COVID-19 vaccine. Only in-frame clones appear in the TCRdb table, and some are missing; sequencing was by immunoSEQ multiplex PCR. The table lists 130,000 to 150,000 clones, 85% to 95% of them singletons. Study-level points and caveats: In a largely white British group with more females than males, clonal diversity was possibly underestimated.

Germline lookup yields CDR1 GTSNPN and CDR2 SVGIG (reference sequence). The V end was cut by 0 bases, the J end by 4 bases, with 18 bases between. The CDR3 covers 16 residues. About this clone: The antigen is not known.

The chain recombines TRBV30 with TRBJ2-5; perhaps D is TRBD1 or TRBD2 (5 bases each). The TCR was taken from an adult in good health. Sequencing used peripheral blood, obtained on day 0 of MenACWY control vaccination. The CDR3: CAWSVRRAGRGETQYF. The CDR3 nucleotides read TGTGCCTGGAGTGTAAGGCGGGCAGGGCGAGGAGAGACCCAGTACTTC. Based on the CDR3 plus reference TRBV30 and TRBJ2-5, the full variable domain is SQTIHQWPATLVQPVGSPLSLECTVEGTSNPNLYWYRQAAGRGLQLLFYSVGIGQISSEVPQNLSASRPQDRQFILSSKKLLLSDSGFYLCAWSVRRAGRGETQYFGPGTRLLVL.